This paragraph reports one T cell receptor beta chain. The specificity of this receptor is unknown. Base-call qualities are not available, and no considerably larger clone is one nucleotide away. This sample stems from a study of beta chain features in type 1 diabetes (dated by TCRdb to between 2018 and 2020). Describing the broader study: No differences in mean age, gender distribution, total cell number or subset yield were found between patients and healthy donors. The study compared TCRB repertoires of sorted circulating CD4+ T cell subsets between recently diagnosed type 1 diabetes patients and matched healthy donors. Across all samples, 107,917,701 sorted cells were examined, and cell number per subset correlated strongly with RNA yield. Naive and central memory subsets were obtained from all 30 or so donors, but regulatory and stem cell-like memory subsets were isolated from only 8 patients and roughly eight healthy donors. Broader findings and caveats from the paper: Only small numbers of individuals were included in the HLA sub-analyses, which left unresolved whether HLA type had any influence on TCRB rearrangement. Because cDNA was sequenced instead of genomic DNA, highly expressing activated cells could be over-represented, though the groups showed no difference in activation or CD3 levels. Patients with type 1 diabetes made fewer insertions and deleted more nucleotides at VDJ recombination sites, implying thymic rearrangement abnormalities. PCR might favor shorter templates, but patient and control samples were amplified and corrected together, so any skew would affect both groups equally. A moderate but significant shortening of TCRB CDR3 length was observed in type 1 diabetes patients in all four CD4+ subsets. Naive, central memory and regulatory TCRB repertoires appeared to be more alike among patients than among healthy donors.

The entire amount of isolated RNA was reverse transcribed using the High Capacity cDNA Reverse Transcription Kit, so the sequenced TCRB transcripts were expressed ones. Deep immunoSEQ sequencing was performed on naive, central memory and regulatory T cell samples, with an average of approximately 3.9 million total reads per sample. Sorted cells were lysed in RLT buffer, and RNA was extracted using DNase-treated RNeasy Micro or Mini kits according to cell number. To prevent cross-contamination, each cell subset was processed individually, whereas patient and healthy donor samples were processed jointly. TCRB sequences were amplified from cDNA with the immunoSEQ multiplex PCR, producing 87-bp fragments spanning the CDR3 region. Sequencing of the amplicons was performed on the Illumina HiSeq platform. Processing in the source paper ran as follows. Synthetic template baselines were used to correct PCR bias computationally, reads within Hamming distance 2 were collapsed, and singletons that could not be merged were discarded. By aligning reads against IMGT, V, D and J genes, CDR3 length, and insertions or deletions at six rearrangement sites were assigned. Within each subset, clonotype counts were normalized to the number of sorted cells before true diversity and Gini coefficients were calculated with the tcR R package. Repertoire sharing was quantified using the overlap coefficient calculated on TCRB nucleotide sequences. Out-of-frame TCRB sequences from naive cells were analyzed as a proxy for the pre-selection repertoire. The table was pulled from immuneACCESS by TCRdb, which kept in-frame rearrangements only. Such tables lose some clones; where checked, under half of the loss comes from unresolved V genes, and the rest has no known cause. The V and J calls and the clone size are those of that table, but D and trimming were determined from the DNA. Across this sample there are 500,000 to 850,000 clones, with roughly 13% seen only once. The top ten clones comprise approximately 0.042% of the sample.

From each donor, a single peripheral blood sample of about 100 mL on average was drawn into heparinised tubes. A BD FACSAria II was used to sort naive, central memory, regulatory and stem cell-like memory CD4+ T cells with a panel that included CD45RO, CCR7, CD25, CD127, CD95 and CD27. All sorted populations exceeded 95% purity. Right away, PBMCs were isolated by Lymphoprep density gradient centrifugation and were stained directly, with no culture step. So that batch effects would be minimized, each experiment stained and sorted samples in pairs, pairing one healthy donor with one patient. Relative to germline, V is missing 0 bases and J is missing 11 bases, with 9 bases of the junction outside any gene match. According to the germline V gene, CDR1 reads MGHRA and CDR2 reads YSYEKL. The CDR3 goes from the cysteine to the phenylalanine over 17 residues. Only the CDR3 portion is preserved as DNA: 51 bases, with reading frame beginning at the first base.

Recombination connected TRBV4-1 to TRBJ1-6; 11 bases in the middle match TRBD1. This receptor was obtained from a man between 18 and 35 years old with type 1 diabetes. The specimen was naive CD4+ T cells from blood. The sample's cell subset or site, from its label and the paper: true naive CD4+ T cells. The DNA sequence is as follows: TGCGCCAGCAGCCAAGACGGGGGACAGGGGGTTCTTCCACCCCTCCACTTT. Its product reads: CASSQDGGQGVLPPLHF.